The 16 T cell receptor beta chains below all came from one sample that was sequenced in a study of blood T cells in healthy people across ages. Through a sample-barcoded 5' primer and a J-beta primer mix, a second PCR was run for roughly 6 to 12 cycles. MiXCR, run by TCRdb on the 5' RACE reads, gives a single entry per CDR3 protein. The sample has 1.5 million to 1.8 million distinct CDR3 sequences, approximately 43% seen once. Input material: blood. Every receptor here comes from a woman between 18 and 29 years old in good health.

The table lists this clonotype with many counts. The gene calls are TRBV4-3 and TRBJ2-1; D possibly corresponds to TRBD2 (5 bases). This CDR3 is 17 amino acids long. Trimming took 0 bases from V and 2 from J, leaving 14 bases between them. CDR1 is LGHNA, CDR2 YSLEER, per germline. CDR3 bases: TGCGCCAGCAGCCAAGATAAGGGAGAAATAACCTACAATGAGCAGTTCTTC. Protein sequence: CASSQDKGEITYNEQFF.

This clonotype was observed many times. This chain joins TRBV7-9 and TRBJ2-1, with TRBD1 as a possible D gene (6 bases). CDR3 length: 15 amino acids. V lost 4 bases and J 4 bases, leaving 14 bases between the germline ends. The germline gives CDR1 SEHNR, CDR2 FQNEAQ (reference sequence). The CDR3 DNA follows: TGTGCCAGCAGCTGGGTGGACAGACCTTACAATGAGCAGTTCTTC. Protein sequence: CASSWVDRPYNEQFF.

The sample holds a few counts of this clonotype. This chain connects TRBV7-9 to TRBJ1-2; D unclear. Per germline, CDR1 SEHNR and CDR2 FQNEAQ (reference sequence). Trimming cost V 5 bases and J 0 bases, with 19 bases left between them. This CDR3 spans 17 amino acids. The CDR3 DNA reads TGTGCCAGCAGCCAGCCCAGTCCCAGCCTCCCTAACTATGGCTACACCTTC. Protein: CASSQPSPSLPNYGYTF.

The CDR3 nucleotides read TGTGCCAGCAGTCCCCTGGCGGGAGGGGAACCCGAGCAGTACTTC. It yields the protein CASSPLAGGEPEQYF. The V gene is TRBV12-3 or TRBV12-4, the J gene TRBJ2-5, with 9 nucleotides matching TRBD2. The J call may be in error: the DNA end matches TRBJ2-7 better. The CDR3 sequence is 15 residues long.

The genes are TRBV5-1 and TRBJ1-5; TRBD1 aligns across 9 bases. The trim removed 4 bases at V and 6 bases at J, leaving 17 bases unmatched. CDR1 is SGHRS, CDR2 YFSETQ, per germline. The CDR3 sequence is 18 residues long. CDR3 in DNA: TGCGCCAGCAGCCGCGAACCGGCGGGACAGGGAATTTTTCAGCCCCAGCATTTT. It translates to CASSREPAGQGIFQPQHF. The full variable domain, its missing parts supplied by reference TRBV5-1 and TRBJ1-5, is KAGVTQTPRYLIKTRGQQVTLSCSPISGHRSVSWYQQTPGQGLQFLFEYFSETQRNKGNFPGRFSGRQFSNSRSEMNVSTLELGDSALYLCASSREPAGQGIFQPQHFGDGTRLSIL.

This clonotype was detected a few times. This chain uses TRBV29-1 with TRBJ1-6, with 9 bases lining up with TRBD1. CDR1 SQVTM and CDR2 ANQGSEA come from the germline V gene. With 6 bases clipped from V and 10 bases from J, the junction kept 10 bases outside the gene matches. This CDR3 has 14 amino acids. The CDR3 DNA reads as TGCAGCGTATTAACAGGGGGCGCCGAGTCACCCCTCCACTTT. This translates into CSVLTGGAESPLHF. The complete variable domain, with remaining parts taken from reference TRBV29-1 and TRBJ1-6, reads SAVISQKPSRDICQRGTSLTIQCQVDSQVTMMFWYRQQPGQSLTLIATANQGSEATYESGFVIDKFPISRPNLTFSTLTVSNMSPEDSSIYLCSVLTGGAESPLHFGNGTRLTVT.

This clonotype was counted ten times or more. The genes are TRBV7-2 and TRBJ2-3, with no clear D. This CDR3 region has 13 residues. The V gene's germline CDR1 is SGHTA and CDR2 FQGNSA. V was cut by 5 bases and J by 4 bases, with 10 bases left in between. The CDR3 reads CASSPRSADTQYF. DNA for the CDR3: TGTGCCAGCAGCCCCCGCTCGGCAGATACGCAGTATTTT.

V is TRBV7-2 and J is TRBJ2-1; TRBD1 agrees at 7 bases. The ends lost 7 bases at V and 7 bases at J; junction bases unmatched: 16. Germline CDR1 SGHTA, CDR2 FQGNSA. This CDR3 region has 16 residues. The CDR3 here is CASIVTGTLRGNEQFF. In DNA form, the CDR3 reads TGTGCCAGCATCGTAACTGGGACCCTCAGGGGGAATGAGCAGTTCTTC.

The chain couples TRBV28 to TRBJ2-1, with 16 bases lining up with TRBD2. V lost 5 bases to trimming and J lost 9 bases; unmatched junction nucleotides: 4. CDR3 length: 15 amino acids. Germline V gene lookup returns CDR1 MDHEN and CDR2 SYDVKM. CDR3 sequence reads: CASSPGTSGGVEQFF. The CDR3 DNA is TGTGCCAGCAGTCCCGGGACTAGCGGGGGGGTTGAGCAGTTCTTC.

This clonotype was counted a single time. The junction does not match germline at one end; this may be a read error. The J gene is TRBJ2-3, the V gene TRBV11-2, with D perhaps matching TRBD2 (6 bases). The CDR3 runs 15 residues. Germline V CDR1 and CDR2: SGHAT, FQNNGV. In DNA, the CDR3 is TGTGTCAGCAGCTTACGGGGGAGAGAGACAGATACGCAGTATTTT. Translating gives CVSSLRGRETDTQYF.

The chain couples TRBV4-2 to TRBJ2-1; TRBD2 agrees at 12 bases. Germline CDR1 LGHNA, CDR2 YNFKEQ. The length of the CDR3 is 15 residues. Germline trimming cut 1 base from V and 9 bases from J; bases unmatched to any gene: 4. CDR3 bases: TGTGCCAGCAGCCAAGGGGCTAGCGGGAGGGTTGAGCAGTTCTTC. It specifies CASSQGASGRVEQFF.

The chain links TRBV28 to TRBJ2-5, with D maybe TRBD1 (6 bases). V was pared by 5 bases and J by 7 bases, with 17 bases between. Germline V CDR1 and CDR2: MDHEN, SYDVKM. The CDR3 covers 14 residues. The CDR3 loop reads CASSSPGEIVTQYF. The DNA for the CDR3 is TGTGCCAGCAGTAGCCCAGGGGAAATCGTGACCCAGTACTTC.

This clonotype has only a few counts. A much more abundant neighbour one base away suggests this may be a read error. This chain links TRBV20-1 with TRBJ1-2; no definite D call. There are 11 residues in the CDR3. Per germline, CDR1 DFQATT and CDR2 SNEGSKA (reference sequence). V dropped 1 base and J dropped 5 bases, with 5 bases sitting between them. The CDR3 DNA is TGCAGTGCTAGAGGGGAATATGGCTACACCTTC. It specifies CSARGEYGYTF.

As to this clonotype: A junction end diverges from the germline sequence, so it may reflect a read error. The chain employs TRBV5-1 and TRBJ2-7; D gene unclear. The CDR3 consists of 17 residues. Per germline, CDR1 SGHRS and CDR2 YFSETQ. As DNA, the CDR3 is TGCGCCGGCAGCCCGGAAGATATTCGGAAAAGCTCCTACGAGCAGTACTTC. It translates to CAGSPEDIRKSSYEQYF.

This rearrangement joins TRBV24-1 to TRBJ2-3; 7 nucleotides agree with TRBD2. The CDR3 has 17 residues. V shed 0 bases, J shed 0 bases, and the junction held 5 bases outside the gene matches. Germline V gene sequence: CDR1 KGHDR, CDR2 SFDVKD. This CDR3 reads CATSDLALAGSTDTQYF. As DNA, the CDR3 is TGTGCCACCAGTGATTTGGCCTTAGCGGGTAGCACAGATACGCAGTATTTT.

This clonotype has at least ten counts. The V gene is TRBV6-8, the J gene TRBJ2-7; D gene unclear. Germline V gene lookup returns CDR1 MNHGY and CDR2 SAAAGT. V was pared by 5 bases and J by 5 bases, with 19 bases between. The CDR3 runs 15 residues. The CDR3 DNA reads as TGTGCCAGCAGTCCCGGGTCCCACCGGTCCCACGAGCAGTACTTC. Translated, it gives CASSPGSHRSHEQYF.